This passage covers 11 T cell receptor beta chains from one sample sequenced in a study of follicular helper T cells after annual influenza vaccination. Libraries were prepared by immunoSEQ multiplex PCR; TCRdb keeps only in-frame clonotypes and omits some of them. Of over 14,000 clones in the sample, less than 85% were seen once. This sample's time point: 2014-2015 season, 7 days after vaccination. This specimen was CXCR5+ CD38- circulating T follicular helper cells from blood, taken 7 days after influenza vaccination. Subset denoted: circulating Tfh, non-naive CD4+CXCR5+PD-1+ (ICOS+CD38+ or ICOS-CD38-). The receptors derive from an adult who received the influenza vaccine.

The chain employs TRBV2 and TRBJ1-1; D ambiguous. CDR1 is SNHLY, CDR2 FYNNEI, per germline. This CDR3 is built from 11 residues. The V end was cut by 6 bases, the J end by 1 base, with 3 bases between. The CDR3 sequence: CASRRNTEAFF. The CDR3 DNA reads as TGTGCCAGCAGGAGGAACACTGAAGCTTTCTTT.

The chain joins TRBV15 to TRBJ1-5; D is possibly TRBD1 (6 bases). CDR3 length equals 13 residues. V gave up 8 bases and J gave up 9 bases, with 17 bases separating them. Germline CDR1 LNHNV, CDR2 YYDKDF (reference sequence). The CDR3 nucleotides read TGTGCCACCCGGGGGGGCCCGTCAGGGCCCCAGCATTTT. Its protein is CATRGGPSGPQHF. Combining the CDR3 with reference TRBV15 and TRBJ1-5 gives the whole variable domain DAMVIQNPRYQVTQFGKPVTLSCSQTLNHNVMYWYQQKSSQAPKLLFHYYDKDFNNEADTPDNFQSRRPNTSFCFLDIRSPGLGDTAMYLCATRGGPSGPQHFGDGTRLSIL.

About this clone itself: Other nucleotide sequences from this sample produce the same CDR3. The chain joins TRBV6-1 to TRBJ1-2, with 8 bases matching TRBD1. The CDR3 runs 14 residues. Germline CDR1 reads MNHNS; CDR2 reads SASEGT. Trimming at V came to 5 bases and at J to 7 bases, leaving 9 bases not matched to a gene. The CDR3 reads CASSPGQVLGGYTF. CDR3 nucleotides: TGTGCCAGCAGTCCGGGACAGGTATTGGGTGGCTACACCTTC.

The chain couples TRBV27 to TRBJ1-5, with D perhaps TRBD1 (6 bases). Germline-derived CDR1 and CDR2 are MNHEY and SMNVEV (reference sequence). Trimming left V 8 bases short and J 2 bases short, with 13 bases between. The CDR3 spans 14 residues. CDR3 region: CASYREGGNQPQHF. The DNA for the CDR3 is TGTGCCAGCTACAGGGAAGGAGGCAATCAGCCCCAGCATTTT.

Here the CDR3 reads CASSLGGTTNEKLFF. CDR3 bases: TGTGCCAGCAGTTTAGGAGGCACAACTAATGAAAAACTGTTTTTT. V is TRBV27 and J is TRBJ1-4, with unresolved D. Germline V gives CDR1 MNHEY, CDR2 SMNVEV (reference sequence). Between the trimmed V and J ends, which lost 2 bases and 0 bases, there was a span of 7 bases. The CDR3 has 15 amino acids.

The chain employs TRBV19 and TRBJ2-3, with 10 bases fitting TRBD2. Germline lookup yields CDR1 LNHDA and CDR2 SQIVND (reference sequence). This CDR3 region has 14 residues. With 6 bases clipped from V and 3 bases from J, the junction kept 3 bases outside the gene matches. The chain's CDR3 is CASRAGGPTDTQYF. The CDR3, as DNA: TGTGCCAGTAGAGCGGGGGGGCCAACAGATACGCAGTATTTT.

The chain has TRBV5-4 and TRBJ2-5; TRBD2 might be the D (5 bases). In germline, CDR1 is SGHNT, CDR2 YYREEE (reference sequence). The CDR3 has 13 residues. The V end was cut by 3 bases, the J end by 3 bases, with 9 bases between. The CDR3 loop reads CASSSRGKETQYF. CDR3 nucleotides: TGTGCCAGCAGCTCGAGAGGGAAAGAGACCCAGTACTTC.

The V and J genes are TRBV6-5 and TRBJ1-2; the D gene is possibly TRBD1 (6 bases). Germline V gene sequence: CDR1 MNHEY, CDR2 SVGAGI. The CDR3 is made up of 14 amino acids. The germline V and J ends were trimmed by 5 bases and 4 bases, with 14 bases remaining between them. The CDR3 region is CASSRDRTSYGYTF. The CDR3 DNA reads as TGTGCCAGCAGTCGCGACAGGACCTCCTATGGCTACACCTTC.

J is TRBJ2-2 and V is TRBV11-1; 7 positions agree with TRBD1. Germline V gene lookup returns CDR1 SGHAT and CDR2 FQDESV (reference sequence). V gave up 6 bases and J gave up 4 bases; unmatched junction bases: 8. The CDR3 has 15 residues. CDR3 nucleotides: TGTGCCAGCAGTCGCCCGGGACAGTCCACCGGGGAGCTGTTTTTT. The encoded protein is CASSRPGQSTGELFF.

The chain uses TRBV10-3 and TRBJ1-1, with 7 bases fitting TRBD1. The CDR3 totals 16 residues. Germline trimming cut 4 bases from V and 0 bases from J; bases unmatched to any gene: 8. Per germline, CDR1 ENHRY and CDR2 SYGVKD. Here the CDR3 DNA reads TGTGCCATCAGTGGTCCCTCGACAGGGTTGAACACTGAAGCTTTCTTT. Residues: CAISGPSTGLNTEAFF.

This clone was recorded only once. This chain uses TRBV6-5 with TRBJ2-7; tentatively, D is TRBD2 (7 bases). Trimming took 6 bases from V and 5 from J, leaving 20 bases between them. The CDR3 is made up of 15 amino acids. CDR1 and CDR2 from the germline V gene are MNHEY and SVGAGI. DNA for the CDR3: TGTGCCAGCAGCCCCGGGGGGCTGGGTTGGGACGAGCAGTACTTC. This codes for CASSPGGLGWDEQYF.